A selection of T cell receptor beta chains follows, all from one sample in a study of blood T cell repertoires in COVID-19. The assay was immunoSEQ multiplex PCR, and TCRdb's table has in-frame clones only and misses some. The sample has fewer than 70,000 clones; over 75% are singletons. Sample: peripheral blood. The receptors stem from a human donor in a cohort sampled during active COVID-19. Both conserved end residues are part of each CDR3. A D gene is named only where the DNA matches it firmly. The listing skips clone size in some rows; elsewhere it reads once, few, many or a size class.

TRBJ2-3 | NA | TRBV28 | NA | TGTGCCAGCAGTTTCAGGACACTTCGCACAGATACGCAGTATTTT | CASSFRTLRTDTQYF
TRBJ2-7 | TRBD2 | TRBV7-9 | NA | TGTGCCAGCAGCCACGGACTAGCGGGGAGCTACGAGCAGTACTTC | CASSHGLAGSYEQYF
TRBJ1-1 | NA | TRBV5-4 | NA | TGTGCCAGCAGCGAACAAAGGCGGGTAAACACTGAAGCTTTCTTT | CASSEQRRVNTEAFF
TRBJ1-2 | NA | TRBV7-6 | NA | TGTGCCAGCAGCTTAGGCCCAGGCGTCGTGAACTATGGCTACACCTTC | CASSLGPGVVNYGYTF
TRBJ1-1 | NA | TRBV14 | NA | TGTGCCAGCAGCCGTAATCGTATGAACACTGAAGCTTTCTTT | CASSRNRMNTEAFF
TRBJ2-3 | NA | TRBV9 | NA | TGTGCCAGCAGCGAATCAACGGGGGTGGCGGGACCCCGGAATACGCAGTATTTT | CASSESTGVAGPRNTQYF
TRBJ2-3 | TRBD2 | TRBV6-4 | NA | TGTGCCAGCAGTTCCACTAGCGGGGGAGCAGATACGCAGTATTTT | CASSSTSGGADTQYF
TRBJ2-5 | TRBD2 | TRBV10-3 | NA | TGTGCCATCAGTGAGTCGGGACTAGCGGGAGGGTACCAAGAGACCCAGTACTTC | CAISESGLAGGYQETQYF
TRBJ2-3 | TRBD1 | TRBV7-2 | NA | TGTGCCAGCAGTTTCGGACAGGGGATTCCAGATACGCAGTATTTT | CASSFGQGIPDTQYF
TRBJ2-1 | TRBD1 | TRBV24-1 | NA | TGTGCCACCAGTGATTTGCGACAGGGGTCCTACAATGAGCAGTTCTTC | CATSDLRQGSYNEQFF
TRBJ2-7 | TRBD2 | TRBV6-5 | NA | TGTGCCAGCAGTTACTCGAGGGATAGCGGGGGGCACGAGCAGTACTTC | CASSYSRDSGGHEQYF
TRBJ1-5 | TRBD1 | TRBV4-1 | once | TGCGCCAGCGGGACAGGGAACAATCAGCCCCAGCATTTT | CASGTGNNQPQHF
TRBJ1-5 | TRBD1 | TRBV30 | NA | TGTGCCTGGAGTGTCGGGACAGTCAATCAGCCCCAGCATTTT | CAWSVGTVNQPQHF
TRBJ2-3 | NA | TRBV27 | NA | TGTGCCAGCAGTTTATATCCAGCGCCTAGCACAGATACGCAGTATTTT | CASSLYPAPSTDTQYF
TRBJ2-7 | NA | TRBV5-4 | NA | TGTGCCAGCAGCTCACGTGGACAAGCCTACGAGCAGTACTTC | CASSSRGQAYEQYF
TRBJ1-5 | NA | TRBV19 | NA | TGTGCCAGTCAGGTTGGAAATCAGCCCCAGCATTTT | CASQVGNQPQHF
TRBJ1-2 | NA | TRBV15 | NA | TGTGCCACCAGGGGGGTGGGGGGCTATGGCTACACCTTC | CATRGVGGYGYTF
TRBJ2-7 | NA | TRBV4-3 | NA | TGCGCCAGCAGCCAAGGGGGTGCGGGAATCTACGAGCAGTACTTC | CASSQGGAGIYEQYF
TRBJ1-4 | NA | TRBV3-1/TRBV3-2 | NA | TGTGCCAGCAGCCCCGGGCCGGGGAAACTGTTTTTT | CASSPGPGKLFF
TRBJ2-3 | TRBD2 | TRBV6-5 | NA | TGTGCCAGCCCAGCGGGGGGAAGGAAAGATACGCAGTATTTT | CASPAGGRKDTQYF
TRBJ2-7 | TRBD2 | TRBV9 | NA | TGTGCCAGCAGCGTAGCACTAGCGGGGGAAGCGGACGAGCAGTACTTC | CASSVALAGEADEQYF
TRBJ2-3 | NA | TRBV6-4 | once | TGTGCCAGCAGTCGGAGCGCCGAGGATACGCAGTATTTT | CASSRSAEDTQYF
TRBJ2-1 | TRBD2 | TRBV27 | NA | TGTGCCAGCCATCCGATTAGCGGGAGTGGCTACAATGAGCAGTTCTTC | CASHPISGSGYNEQFF
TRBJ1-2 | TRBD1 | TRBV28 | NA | TGTGCCAGCAGGCGGGGAGAGGGGGCGTTCTATGGCTACACCTTC | CASRRGEGAFYGYTF
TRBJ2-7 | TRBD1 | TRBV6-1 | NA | TGTGCCAGCAGTGAAAGGTATACAGGGGGCTTATACGAGCAGTACTTC | CASSERYTGGLYEQYF
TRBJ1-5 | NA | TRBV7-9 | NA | TGTGCCAGCAGCAACAACGGAGGGCCCTATAGCAATCAGCCCCAGCATTTT | CASSNNGGPYSNQPQHF
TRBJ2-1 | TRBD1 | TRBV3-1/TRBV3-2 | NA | TGTGCCAGCAGCCAGGACGGGACAGGGGTTTACAATGAGCAGTTCTTC | CASSQDGTGVYNEQFF
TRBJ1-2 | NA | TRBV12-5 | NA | TGTGCTAGTGGTTTGGGTTCAGGGTCACGCGGCTACACCTTC | CASGLGSGSRGYTF
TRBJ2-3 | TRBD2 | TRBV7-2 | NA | TGTGCCAGCAGCTTAAGGCCGGGAGGAGTCACAGATACGCAGTATTTT | CASSLRPGGVTDTQYF
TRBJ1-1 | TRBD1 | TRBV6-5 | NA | TGTGCCAGCCGTTTTTCCGACAGGGGAAACACTGAAGCTTTCTTT | CASRFSDRGNTEAFF
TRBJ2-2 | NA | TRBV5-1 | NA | TGCGCCAGCAGCTTGGCAGGATTGGACACCGGGGAGCTGTTTTTT | CASSLAGLDTGELFF
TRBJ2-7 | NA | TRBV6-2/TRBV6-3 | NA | TGTGCCAGCAGTCTAACGTGGGGAGCCTACGAGCAGTACTTC | CASSLTWGAYEQYF
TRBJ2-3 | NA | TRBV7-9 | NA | TGTGCCAGCACCTTAGGGGGGGGCTACTCAGATACGCAGTATTTT | CASTLGGGYSDTQYF
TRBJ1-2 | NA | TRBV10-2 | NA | TGCGCCAGCGATTCAGGGAAACTGGATGGCTACACCTTC | CASDSGKLDGYTF
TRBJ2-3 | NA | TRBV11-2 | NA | TGTGCCAGCAGCCGGGAGAGGGACGGACCTAGCACAGATACGCAGTATTTT | CASSRERDGPSTDTQYF
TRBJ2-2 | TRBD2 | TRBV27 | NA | TGTGCCAGCAGTCGGCGGGCTAGCGGATACACCGGGGAGCTGTTTTTT | CASSRRASGYTGELFF
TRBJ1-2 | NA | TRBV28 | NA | TGTGCCAGCAGTTTGGGACAATTGCAAGGCTACACCTTC | CASSLGQLQGYTF
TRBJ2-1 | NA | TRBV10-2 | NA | TGCGCCAGCAGTGATCGAGAACGCGATGAGCAGTTCTTC | CASSDRERDEQFF
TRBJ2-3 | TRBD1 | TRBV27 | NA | TGTGCCAGCAGTTATGGGGACAGAACCACAGATACGCAGTATTTT | CASSYGDRTTDTQYF
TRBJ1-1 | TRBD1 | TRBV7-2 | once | TGTGCCAGCAGCTCCCGACAGGGGGCGAAGGCTTTCTTT | CASSSRQGAKAFF
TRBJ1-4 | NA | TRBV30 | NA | TGTGCCTGGAGTAAGAGGATGGATACAACTAATGAAAAACTGTTTTTT | CAWSKRMDTTNEKLFF
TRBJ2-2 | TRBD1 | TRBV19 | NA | TGTGCCAGTAGCGACAGGGGACTTAACACCGGGGAGCTGTTTTTT | CASSDRGLNTGELFF
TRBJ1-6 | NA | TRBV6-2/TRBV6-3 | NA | TGTGCCAGCAGTCCCGGGACCCGGGGGTCACCCCTCCACTTT | CASSPGTRGSPLHF
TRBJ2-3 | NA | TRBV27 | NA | TGTGCCAGCAGTTTATCTTACAGGTTTAGCACAGATACGCAGTATTTT | CASSLSYRFSTDTQYF
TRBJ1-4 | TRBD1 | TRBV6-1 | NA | TGTGCCAGCAGTGAACGCCCAGGGGGAGAGGCAACTAATGAAAAACTGTTTTTT | CASSERPGGEATNEKLFF
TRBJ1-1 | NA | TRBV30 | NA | TGTGCCTGGAGATCTGAGGCACTTGAAGCTTTCTTT | CAWRSEALEAFF
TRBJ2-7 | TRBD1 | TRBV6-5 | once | TGTGCCAGCCTCCGGGGACAGAACTACGAGCAGTACTTC | CASLRGQNYEQYF
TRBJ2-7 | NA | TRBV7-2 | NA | TGTGCCAGCAGCCCCTATGTCCAGGGCTTAGGCGAGCAGTACTTC | CASSPYVQGLGEQYF
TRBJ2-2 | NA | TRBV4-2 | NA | TGTGCCAGCAGCCAAGATAGGGGTACCTCCACCGGGGAGCTGTTTTTT | CASSQDRGTSTGELFF
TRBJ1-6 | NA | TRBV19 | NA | TGTGCCAGTAGTATTCTGAATACAGGGACTTCACCCCTCCACTTT | CASSILNTGTSPLHF
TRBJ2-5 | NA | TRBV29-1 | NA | TGCAGCGTTGCCCGGTCCCCTGCATCAGAGACCCAGTACTTC | CSVARSPASETQYF
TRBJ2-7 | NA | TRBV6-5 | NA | TGTGCCAGCAGCCCCCCAGGCTACCTCTACGAGCAGTACTTC | CASSPPGYLYEQYF
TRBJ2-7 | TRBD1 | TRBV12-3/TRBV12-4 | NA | TGTGCCACCCGGACAGGGCAGGAGCAGTACTTC | CATRTGQEQYF
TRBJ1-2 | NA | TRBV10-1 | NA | TGCGCCAGTTCCCAGGACAGCGCCTATGGCTACACCTTC | CASSQDSAYGYTF
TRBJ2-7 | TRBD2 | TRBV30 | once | TGTGCCTGGAGTCTAGGACTAGCGGCAACCTACGAGCAGTACTTC | CAWSLGLAATYEQYF